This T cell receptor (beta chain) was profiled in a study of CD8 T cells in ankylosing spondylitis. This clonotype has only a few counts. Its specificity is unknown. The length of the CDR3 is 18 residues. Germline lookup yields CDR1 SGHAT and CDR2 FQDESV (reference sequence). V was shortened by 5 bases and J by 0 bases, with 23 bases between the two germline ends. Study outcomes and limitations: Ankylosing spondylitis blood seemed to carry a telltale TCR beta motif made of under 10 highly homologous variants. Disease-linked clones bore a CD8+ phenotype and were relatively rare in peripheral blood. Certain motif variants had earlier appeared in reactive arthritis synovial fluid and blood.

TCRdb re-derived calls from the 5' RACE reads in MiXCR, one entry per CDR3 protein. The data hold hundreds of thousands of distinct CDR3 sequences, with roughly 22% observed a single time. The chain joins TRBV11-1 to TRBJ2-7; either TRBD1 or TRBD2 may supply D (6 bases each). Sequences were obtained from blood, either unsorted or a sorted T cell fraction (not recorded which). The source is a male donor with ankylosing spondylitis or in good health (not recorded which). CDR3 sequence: CASSQPRGAPDPSYEQYF. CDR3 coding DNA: TGTGCCAGCAGCCAACCAAGGGGGGCTCCCGACCCCTCCTACGAGCAGTACTTC.